The 27 T cell receptor beta chains in this list originate from one sample, sequenced in a study of patients and donors after allogeneic stem cell transplantation. One entry per CDR3 protein, called by TCRdb with MiXCR from the RT-PCR reads. The sample lists 90,000 to 130,000 distinct CDR3 sequences, around 35% occurring once. What was sequenced was blood, either unsorted or a sorted T cell fraction (not recorded which). The receptors were sampled from a human donor who was either an allogeneic HSCT recipient or a stem cell or donor lymphocyte infusion donor (not recorded which). It is not recorded whose cells these are; they may come from a transplant donor.

This clonotype was detected many times. The rearrangement joins TRBV5-1 to TRBJ1-2; 7 nucleotides line up with TRBD1. The germline CDR1 and CDR2 sequences are SGHRS and YFSETQ. V shed 3 bases, J shed 4 bases, and the junction held 18 bases outside the gene matches. The CDR3 extends over 18 amino acids. The CDR3 loop is CASSSVLVSGTAFYGYTF. The CDR3, as DNA: TGCGCCAGCAGCTCGGTTTTGGTTTCCGGGACAGCCTTCTATGGCTACACCTTC.

There are a few counts of this clonotype. The rearrangement joins TRBV7-2 to TRBJ1-4, with D uncertain. Trimming removed 1 base from V and 0 bases from J, with 15 bases in between. There are 18 residues in the CDR3. Germline V gene lookup returns CDR1 SGHTA and CDR2 FQGNSA. This chain's CDR3 is CASSLGRSITATNEKLFF. CDR3 bases: TGTGCCAGCAGCTTAGGCCGCTCAATTACGGCAACTAATGAAAAACTGTTTTTT.

This clonotype showed up just a few times. The V gene is TRBV12-3 or TRBV12-4, the J gene TRBJ1-6, with unresolved D. V was clipped by 5 bases and J by 9 bases, with 11 bases between them. This CDR3 has 13 amino acids. The CDR3 sequence is CASSPRLGSPLHF. The CDR3 DNA follows: TGTGCCAGCAGTCCTAGACTCGGTTCACCCCTCCACTTT.

This clonotype showed up many times. The chain joins TRBV6-2 or TRBV6-3 to TRBJ1-5; D not resolved. Trimming pared 10 bases from V and 0 bases from J, leaving 7 bases between. The CDR3 consists of 12 residues. The germline V gene encodes CDR1 MNHEY and CDR2 SVGEGT. CDR3 region: CATTDSNQPQHF. The CDR3 nucleotides read TGTGCCACGACGGATAGCAATCAGCCCCAGCATTTT.

The CDR3 loop reads CSARGGVEAFF. DNA of the CDR3: TGCAGTGCTAGAGGGGGTGTCGAAGCTTTCTTT. This sequence joins TRBV20-1 and TRBJ1-1, with D unresolved. There are 11 residues in the CDR3. CDR1 is DFQATT, CDR2 SNEGSKA, per germline (reference sequence). V dropped 1 base and J dropped 8 bases, with 8 bases sitting between them.

This chain joins TRBV7-2 and TRBJ2-1; D is tentatively TRBD1 or TRBD2 (7 bases each). V was cut by 3 bases and J by 9 bases, with 18 bases left in between. The CDR3 is 15 amino acids. From germline, CDR1 is SGHTA and CDR2 FQGNSA. CDR3 in DNA: TGTGCCAGCAGCTTTCCACAGGGGAGGGTCCGTGAGCAGTTCTTC. Translated, it gives CASSFPQGRVREQFF.

This clonotype has just a few counts. J is TRBJ2-2 and V is TRBV20-1; D ambiguous. CDR3 length: 13 residues. V was trimmed by 2 bases and J by 6 bases, leaving 10 bases between them. Per germline, CDR1 DFQATT and CDR2 SNEGSKA (reference sequence). CDR3 in DNA: TGCAGTGCTAGACGGGTCCCGGCCGGGGAGCTGTTTTTT. Translated, it gives CSARRVPAGELFF.

The rearrangement joins TRBV5-5 to TRBJ1-3; D is uncertain. The germline V gene has CDR1 SGHKS and CDR2 YYEKEE (reference sequence). V lost 3 bases to trimming and J lost 1 base, with 8 bases between them. The CDR3 is 14 amino acids. In DNA form, the CDR3 reads TGTGCCAGCAGCTACGTCGGGTCTGGAAACACCATATATTTT. This gives the protein CASSYVGSGNTIYF.

As to this clonotype: Germline is not matched at one junction end, which may reflect a read error. The chain employs TRBV27 and TRBJ2-1; D is possibly TRBD2 (7 bases). The CDR3 spans 11 residues. Per the germline V gene, CDR1 is MNHEY and CDR2 is SMNVEV (reference sequence). In DNA, the CDR3 is TGCGTCACGCCCGGGGGGCTTGAGCAGTTCTTC. Translating it yields CVTPGGLEQFF.

This rearrangement joins TRBV20-1 to TRBJ2-1; 7 bases are a match to TRBD2. This CDR3 is 16 amino acids long. Trimming removed 6 bases from V and 7 bases from J; junction bases left unmatched: 18. Germline V gives CDR1 DFQATT, CDR2 SNEGSKA (reference sequence). The CDR3 protein is CSASAPWAGVLNEQFF. CDR3 DNA: TGCAGTGCCTCCGCCCCGTGGGCGGGAGTTCTAAATGAGCAGTTCTTC.

The J gene is TRBJ2-3, the V gene TRBV12-3 or TRBV12-4, with TRBD2 identical over 7 bases. CDR3 length equals 14 residues. V lost 5 bases, J lost 5 bases, and 7 bases stayed unmatched. CDR3 DNA sequence: TGTGCCAGCAGTCGTGGGAGGGGCAGAGATACGCAGTATTTT. Translating it yields CASSRGRGRDTQYF.

There are a few counts of this clonotype. V gene TRBV3-1 combines with J gene TRBJ2-1; maybe TRBD2 (6 bases). V was shortened by 1 base and J by 9 bases, with 13 bases between the two germline ends. This CDR3 region has 14 residues. Germline V CDR1 and CDR2: LGHDT, YNNKEL (reference sequence). In DNA, the CDR3 is TGTGCCAGCAGCCAAGCGGCGGGAAGTGTTGAGCAGTTCTTC. This encodes CASSQAAGSVEQFF.

The rearrangement joins TRBV6-5 to TRBJ2-1; D is unresolved. The CDR3 spans 11 residues. V was cut by 3 bases and J by 11 bases, with 8 bases left in between. The V gene's germline CDR1 is MNHEY and CDR2 SVGAGI. The CDR3 bases are TGTGCCAGCAGTTATGGCGACAAGCAGTTCTTC. Residues: CASSYGDKQFF.

The chain couples TRBV20-1 to TRBJ2-7, with TRBD2 matching 11 bases. The CDR3 totals 13 residues. The V segment lost 5 bases and the J segment 5 bases; nucleotides outside the gene matches: 5. The V gene's germline CDR1 is DFQATT and CDR2 SNEGSKA (reference sequence). The CDR3 region is CSAQLAGENEQYF. In DNA, the CDR3 is TGCAGTGCTCAACTAGCGGGGGAAAACGAGCAGTACTTC.

This clonotype showed up just a few times. The chain joins TRBV29-1 to TRBJ2-7; D gene uncertain. V was pared by 0 bases and J by 5 bases, with 11 bases between. Germline-derived CDR1 and CDR2 are SQVTM and ANQGSEA. The CDR3 loop spans 13 amino acids. This chain's CDR3 is CSVEDRQENEQYF. The CDR3 DNA follows: TGCAGCGTTGAAGATCGCCAGGAGAACGAGCAGTACTTC.

This clonotype was counted a few times. The genes are TRBV28 and TRBJ2-7; TRBD1 aligns across 7 bases. Looked up from germline, CDR1 is MDHEN and CDR2 is SYDVKM. The CDR3 covers 12 residues. The V and J ends lost 5 bases and 6 bases, in that order; junction bases with no gene match: 4. CDR3 sequence (DNA): TGTGCCAGCAGTAAACAGGGGCGCGAGCAGTACTTC. Encoded protein: CASSKQGREQYF.

This clonotype has a handful of counts. This rearrangement joins TRBV20-1 to TRBJ2-1, with D unresolved. From germline, CDR1 is DFQATT and CDR2 SNEGSKA (reference sequence). V was shortened by 7 bases and J by 4 bases, with 5 bases between the two germline ends. The CDR3 totals 10 residues. CDR3 coding DNA: TGCAGTGTTCGTTACAATGAGCAGTTCTTC. Translation: CSVRYNEQFF.

This clonotype was seen more than once but under ten times. The chain has TRBV6-5 and TRBJ1-1; a possible D gene is TRBD1 (5 bases). Looked up from germline, CDR1 is MNHEY and CDR2 is SVGAGI. Trimming shortened V by 10 bases and J by 3 bases, and 12 bases separated the two germline ends. The CDR3 covers 12 residues. In nucleotides, the CDR3 is TGTGCCACCATGGGGGGATACACTGAAGCTTTCTTT. It encodes CATMGGYTEAFF.

The rearrangement joins TRBV7-3 to TRBJ1-6; weak D call: TRBD1 (6 bases). CDR1 and CDR2 (germline): SGHTA, FQGTGA. The CDR3 length is 14 residues. Trimming removed 7 bases from V and 8 bases from J, with 15 bases in between. The CDR3 protein is CASNPRGGHSPLHF. The CDR3 DNA sequence: TGTGCCAGCAACCCACGGGGGGGCCATTCACCCCTCCACTTT.

This rearrangement joins TRBV6-5 to TRBJ1-4; TRBD1 might be the D (5 bases). Germline V lookup: CDR1 MNHEY, CDR2 SVGAGI. CDR3 size: 14 residues. Trimming shortened V by 6 bases and J by 11 bases, and 19 bases separated the two germline ends. CDR3 region: CASRGRRDLGKLFF. CDR3 in DNA: TGTGCCAGCAGAGGGCGCCGGGACTTGGGGAAACTGTTTTTT.

Only a few counts were recorded for this clonotype. The rearrangement uses TRBV5-1 and TRBJ2-3, with TRBD2 identical over 8 bases. V shed 4 bases, J shed 0 bases, and the junction held 7 bases outside the gene matches. The CDR3 totals 16 residues. Germline V gene lookup returns CDR1 SGHRS and CDR2 YFSETQ. The CDR3 DNA is TGCGCCAGCAGCCCCGGGGGGGCGTCTAGCACAGATACGCAGTATTTT. It encodes CASSPGGASSTDTQYF.

The CDR3 loop is CASSLPQAFVDTQYF. CDR3 in DNA: TGTGCCAGCAGCTTGCCTCAGGCTTTTGTGGATACGCAGTATTTT. The chain uses TRBV5-5 and TRBJ2-3; no clear D. This CDR3 is built from 15 residues. Germline V CDR1 and CDR2: SGHKS, YYEKEE (reference sequence). The ends were cut back, 1 base at V and 6 bases at J, with 15 bases in the middle.

V gene TRBV6-5 combines with J gene TRBJ2-5; 8 bases agree with TRBD2. The CDR3 consists of 16 residues. CDR1 MNHEY and CDR2 SVGAGI come from the germline V gene. J gave up 4 bases and V 8 bases, and 15 bases lay outside the gene matches. Written as DNA, the CDR3 is TGTGCCAGCGGTTTTCCACCGGGACTAGGGGGAGAGACCCAGTACTTC. This encodes CASGFPPGLGGETQYF.

The chain recombines TRBV11-2 with TRBJ1-4, with a tentative D call TRBD1 (6 bases). V lost 1 base, J lost 2 bases, and 11 bases lay in between. Germline loops: CDR1 SGHAT, CDR2 FQNNGV. The CDR3 totals 16 residues. This CDR3 is CASSLVTGPTNEKLFF. The CDR3 coding sequence is TGTGCCAGCAGCTTAGTCACAGGGCCTACTAATGAAAAACTGTTTTTT. Drawing the rest from reference TRBV11-2 and TRBJ1-4, the complete variable domain is EAGVAQSPRYKIIEKRQSVAFWCNPISGHATLYWYQQILGQGPKLLIQFQNNGVVDDSQLPKDRFSAERLKGVDSTLKIQPAKLEDSAVYLCASSLVTGPTNEKLFFGSGTQLSVL.

The V and J genes are TRBV20-1 and TRBJ2-1; the match to TRBD2 covers 8 bases. The CDR3 sequence is 15 residues long. V lost 3 bases, J lost 4 bases, and 8 bases stayed unmatched. CDR1 DFQATT and CDR2 SNEGSKA come from the germline V gene (reference sequence). The CDR3 region is CSARRDTSGYNEQFF. DNA for the CDR3: TGCAGTGCTAGGCGGGATACTAGCGGATACAATGAGCAGTTCTTC.

This clonotype came up a few times. This chain uses TRBV7-8 with TRBJ1-4, with D uncertain. The CDR3 covers 12 residues. Germline CDR1 SGHVS, CDR2 FQNEAQ. Trimming took off 1 base at V and 10 bases at J, with 7 bases between the two ends. CDR3 nucleotide sequence: TGTGCCAGCAGCTTAGTGGTTGGAAAACTGTTTTTT. It is translated as CASSLVVGKLFF.

J is TRBJ2-7 and V is TRBV7-2; 9 bases match TRBD1. The CDR3 runs 16 residues. V lost 4 bases and J lost 5; bases outside the gene matches: 12. CDR1 SGHTA and CDR2 FQGNSA come from the germline V gene. CDR3 protein: CASSSNPGQGSHEQYF. Here the CDR3 DNA reads TGTGCCAGCAGCTCCAACCCGGGACAGGGTTCACACGAGCAGTACTTC.